This TCR beta chain was obtained from a study of blood T cell repertoires in COVID-19. Using immunoSEQ multiplex PCR, the repertoire was profiled, and TCRdb retains in-frame clones only, with some absent. The repertoire holds tens of thousands of clones, with 65% to 90% as singletons. The receptor was isolated from a man of 80 years or more with active COVID-19. The sample taken for sequencing was peripheral blood.

The CDR3: CASSLAGRTGNEKLFF. The CDR3, as DNA: TGTGCCAGCAGCTTAGCGGGCCGGACAGGGAATGAAAAACTGTTTTTT. The chain uses TRBV7-9 and TRBJ1-4, with 8 bases matching TRBD1. The V segment lost 0 bases and the J segment 5 bases; nucleotides outside the gene matches: 5. Per the germline V gene, CDR1 is SEHNR and CDR2 is FQNEAQ (reference sequence). This CDR3 has 16 amino acids.